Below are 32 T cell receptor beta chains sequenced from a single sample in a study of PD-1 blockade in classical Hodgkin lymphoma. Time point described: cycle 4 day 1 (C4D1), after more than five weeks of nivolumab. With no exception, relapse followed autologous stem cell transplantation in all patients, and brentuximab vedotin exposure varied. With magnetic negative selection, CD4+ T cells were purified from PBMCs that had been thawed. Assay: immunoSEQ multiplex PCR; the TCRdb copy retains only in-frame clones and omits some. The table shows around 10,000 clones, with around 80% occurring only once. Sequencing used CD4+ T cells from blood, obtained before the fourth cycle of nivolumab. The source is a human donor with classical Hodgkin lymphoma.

For the CDR3, the DNA is TGTGCCTGGAGCCTTCGGGACACACAAGAGACCCAGTACTTC. This encodes CAWSLRDTQETQYF. V gene TRBV30 combines with J gene TRBJ2-5; TRBD1 might be the D (6 bases). This CDR3 has 14 amino acids. V gave up 3 bases and J gave up 2 bases, with 13 bases separating them. Germline values: CDR1 GTSNPN, CDR2 SVGIG (reference sequence).

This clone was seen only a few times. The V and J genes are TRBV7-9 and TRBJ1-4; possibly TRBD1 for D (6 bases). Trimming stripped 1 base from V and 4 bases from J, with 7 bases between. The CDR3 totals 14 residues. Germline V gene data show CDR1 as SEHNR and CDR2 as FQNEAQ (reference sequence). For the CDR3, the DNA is TGTGCCAGCAGCTTAGGGACAGTTAATGAAAAACTGTTTTTT. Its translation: CASSLGTVNEKLFF.

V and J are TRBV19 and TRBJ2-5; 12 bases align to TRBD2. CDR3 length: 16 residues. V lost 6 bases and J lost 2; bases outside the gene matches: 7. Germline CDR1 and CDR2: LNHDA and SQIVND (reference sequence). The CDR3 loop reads CASSSTTSGGQETQYF. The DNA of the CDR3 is TGTGCCAGTAGCAGCACGACTAGCGGGGGACAAGAGACCCAGTACTTC.

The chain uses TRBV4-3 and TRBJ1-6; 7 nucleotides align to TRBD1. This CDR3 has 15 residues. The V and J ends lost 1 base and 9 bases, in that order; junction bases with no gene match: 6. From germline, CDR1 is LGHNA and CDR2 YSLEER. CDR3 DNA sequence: TGCGCCAGCAGCCAAGGACAGGGAGAGAGTTCACCCCTCCACTTT. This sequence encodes CASSQGQGESSPLHF.

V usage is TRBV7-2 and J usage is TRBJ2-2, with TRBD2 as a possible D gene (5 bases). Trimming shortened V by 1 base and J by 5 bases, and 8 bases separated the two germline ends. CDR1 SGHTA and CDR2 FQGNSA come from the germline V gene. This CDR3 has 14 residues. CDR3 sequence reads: CASSLGTFTGELFF. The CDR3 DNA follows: TGTGCCAGCAGCTTAGGGACTTTTACCGGGGAGCTGTTTTTT. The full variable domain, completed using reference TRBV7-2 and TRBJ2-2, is GAGVSQSPSNKVTEKGKDVELRCDPISGHTALYWYRQSLGQGLEFLIYFQGNSAPDKSGLPSDRFSAERTGGSVSTLTIQRTQQEDSAVYLCASSLGTFTGELFFGEGSRLTVL.

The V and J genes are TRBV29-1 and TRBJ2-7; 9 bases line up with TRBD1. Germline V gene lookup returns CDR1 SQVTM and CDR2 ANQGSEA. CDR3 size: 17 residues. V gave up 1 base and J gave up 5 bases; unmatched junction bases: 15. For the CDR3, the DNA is TGCAGCGTTGAAGCCGGGTCAATCCGGGACAGGGTCCACGAGCAGTACTTC. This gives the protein CSVEAGSIRDRVHEQYF.

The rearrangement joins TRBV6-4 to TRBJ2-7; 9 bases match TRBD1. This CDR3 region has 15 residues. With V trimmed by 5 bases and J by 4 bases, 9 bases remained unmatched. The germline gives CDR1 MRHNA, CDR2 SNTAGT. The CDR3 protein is CASSKRTGALYEQYF. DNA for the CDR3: TGTGCCAGCAGTAAACGGACAGGGGCCCTATACGAGCAGTACTTC.

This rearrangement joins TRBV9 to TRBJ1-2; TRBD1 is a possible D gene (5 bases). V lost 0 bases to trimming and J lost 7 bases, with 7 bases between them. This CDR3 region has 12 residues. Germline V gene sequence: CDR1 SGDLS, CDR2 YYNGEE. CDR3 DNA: TGTGCCAGCAGCGTAGCGGGGGGTGGCTACACCTTC. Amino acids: CASSVAGGGYTF.

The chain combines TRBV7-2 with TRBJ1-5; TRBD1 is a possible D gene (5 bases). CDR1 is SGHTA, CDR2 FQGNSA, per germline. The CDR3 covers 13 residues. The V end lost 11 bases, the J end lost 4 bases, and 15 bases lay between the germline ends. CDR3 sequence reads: CAGHGRENQPQHF. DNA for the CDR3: TGTGCCGGACACGGGAGGGAAAATCAGCCCCAGCATTTT.

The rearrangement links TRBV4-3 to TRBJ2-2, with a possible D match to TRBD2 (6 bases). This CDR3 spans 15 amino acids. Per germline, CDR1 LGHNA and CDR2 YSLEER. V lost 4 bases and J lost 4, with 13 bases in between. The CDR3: CASSRISGVTGELFF. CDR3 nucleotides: TGCGCCAGCAGCCGGATTAGCGGCGTCACCGGGGAGCTGTTTTTT.

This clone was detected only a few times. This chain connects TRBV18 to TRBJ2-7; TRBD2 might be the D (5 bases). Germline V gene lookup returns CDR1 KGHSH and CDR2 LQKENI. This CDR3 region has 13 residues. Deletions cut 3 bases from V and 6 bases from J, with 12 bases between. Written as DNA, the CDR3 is TGTGCCAGCTCACCGCCGCAAGAGGGCGAGCAGTACTTC. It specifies CASSPPQEGEQYF. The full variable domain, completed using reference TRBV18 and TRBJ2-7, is NAGVMQNPRHLVRRRGQEARLRCSPMKGHSHVYWYRQLPEEGLKFMVYLQKENIIDESGMPKERFSAEFPKEGPSILRIQQVVRGDSAAYFCASSPPQEGEQYFGPGTRLTVT.

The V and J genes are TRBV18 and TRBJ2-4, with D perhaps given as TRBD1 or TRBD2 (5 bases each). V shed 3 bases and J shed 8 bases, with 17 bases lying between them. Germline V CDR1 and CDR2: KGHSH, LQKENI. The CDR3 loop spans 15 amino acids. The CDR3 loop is CASSPIGARGDIQYF. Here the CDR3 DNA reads TGTGCCAGCTCACCTATAGGGGCTCGAGGGGACATTCAGTACTTC.

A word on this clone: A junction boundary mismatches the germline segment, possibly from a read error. CDR3 amino acids: CASSLGEGNVF. The CDR3 nucleotides are TGTGCCAGCTCTCTCGGGGAAGGGAACGTCTTC. The chain links TRBV18 to TRBJ2-7, with TRBD2 as a possible D gene (5 bases). The germline gives CDR1 KGHSH, CDR2 LQKENI. The CDR3 consists of 11 residues. The entire variable domain, with the rest obtained from reference TRBV18 and TRBJ2-7, is as follows: NAGVMQNPRHLVRRRGQEARLRCSPMKGHSHVYWYRQLPEEGLKFMVYLQKENIIDESGMPKERFSAEFPKEGPSILRIQQVVRGDSAAYFCASSLGEGNVFGPGTRLTVT.

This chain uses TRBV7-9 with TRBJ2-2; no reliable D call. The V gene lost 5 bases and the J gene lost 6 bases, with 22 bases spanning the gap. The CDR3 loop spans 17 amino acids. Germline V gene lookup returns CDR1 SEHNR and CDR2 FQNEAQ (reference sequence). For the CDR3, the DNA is TGTGCCAGCAGCACTCTCCGAGCCTCGGTCCTCGCCGGGGAGCTGTTTTTT. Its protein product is CASSTLRASVLAGELFF.

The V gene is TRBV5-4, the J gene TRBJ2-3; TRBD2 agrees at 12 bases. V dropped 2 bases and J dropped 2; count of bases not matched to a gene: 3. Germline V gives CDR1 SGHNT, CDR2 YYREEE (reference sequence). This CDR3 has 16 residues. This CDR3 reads CASSLLAGGPTDTQYF. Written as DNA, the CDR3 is TGTGCCAGCAGCTTACTAGCGGGAGGCCCCACAGATACGCAGTATTTT.

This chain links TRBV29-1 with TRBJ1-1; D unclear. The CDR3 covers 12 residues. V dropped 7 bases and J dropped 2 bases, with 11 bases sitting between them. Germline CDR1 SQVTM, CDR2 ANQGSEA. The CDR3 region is CSAGSGNTEAFF. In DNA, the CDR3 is TGCAGCGCTGGGTCCGGAAACACTGAAGCTTTCTTT.

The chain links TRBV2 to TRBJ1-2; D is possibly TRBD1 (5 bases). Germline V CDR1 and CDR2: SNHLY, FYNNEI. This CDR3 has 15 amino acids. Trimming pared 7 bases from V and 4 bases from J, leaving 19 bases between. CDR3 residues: CASKIRDSSAYGYTF. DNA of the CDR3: TGTGCCAGCAAAATAAGGGACTCTTCCGCCTATGGCTACACCTTC.

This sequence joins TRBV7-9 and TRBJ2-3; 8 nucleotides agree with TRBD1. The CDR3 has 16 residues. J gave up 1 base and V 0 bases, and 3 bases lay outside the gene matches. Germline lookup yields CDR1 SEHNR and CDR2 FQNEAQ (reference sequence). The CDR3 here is CASSLALGQGTDTQYF. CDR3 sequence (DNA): TGTGCCAGCAGCTTAGCGTTGGGACAGGGCACAGATACGCAGTATTTT.

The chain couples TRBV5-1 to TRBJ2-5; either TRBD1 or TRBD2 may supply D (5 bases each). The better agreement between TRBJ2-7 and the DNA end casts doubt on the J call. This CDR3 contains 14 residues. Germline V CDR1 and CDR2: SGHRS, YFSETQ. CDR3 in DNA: TGCGCCAGCAGCTTTGTAGGGGCGAGGGGCGAGCAGTACTTC. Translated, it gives CASSFVGARGEQYF.

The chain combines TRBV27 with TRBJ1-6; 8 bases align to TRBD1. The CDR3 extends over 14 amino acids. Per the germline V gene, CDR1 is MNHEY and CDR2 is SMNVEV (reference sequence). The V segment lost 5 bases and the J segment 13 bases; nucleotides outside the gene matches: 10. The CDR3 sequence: CASSRDRTRSPLHF. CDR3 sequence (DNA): TGTGCCAGCAGTCGGGACAGGACGAGATCGCCCCTCCACTTT.

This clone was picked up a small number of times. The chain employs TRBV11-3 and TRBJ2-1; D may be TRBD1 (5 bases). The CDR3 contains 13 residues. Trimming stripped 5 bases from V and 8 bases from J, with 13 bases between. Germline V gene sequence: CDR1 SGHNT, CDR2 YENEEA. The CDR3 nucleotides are TGTGCCAGCAGCATTCAGGGCTTTGATGAGCAGTTCTTC. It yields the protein CASSIQGFDEQFF.

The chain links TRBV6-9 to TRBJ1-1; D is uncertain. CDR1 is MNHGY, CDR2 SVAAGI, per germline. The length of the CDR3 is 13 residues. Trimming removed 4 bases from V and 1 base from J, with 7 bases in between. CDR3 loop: CASSFRQNTEAFF. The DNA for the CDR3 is TGTGCCAGCAGTTTTAGACAGAACACTGAAGCTTTCTTT.

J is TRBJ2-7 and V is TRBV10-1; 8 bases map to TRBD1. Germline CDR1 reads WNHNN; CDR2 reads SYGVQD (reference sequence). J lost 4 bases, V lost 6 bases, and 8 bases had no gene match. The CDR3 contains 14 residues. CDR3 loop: CASRKDRAQYEQYF. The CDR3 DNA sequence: TGCGCCAGCAGGAAGGACAGGGCTCAATACGAGCAGTACTTC.

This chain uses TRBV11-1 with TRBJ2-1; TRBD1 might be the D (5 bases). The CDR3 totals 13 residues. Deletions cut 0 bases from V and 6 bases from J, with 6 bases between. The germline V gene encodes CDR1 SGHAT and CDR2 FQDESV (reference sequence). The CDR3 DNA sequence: TGTGCCAGCAGCTTAGCCAGGGTCAATGAGCAGTTCTTC. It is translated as CASSLARVNEQFF.

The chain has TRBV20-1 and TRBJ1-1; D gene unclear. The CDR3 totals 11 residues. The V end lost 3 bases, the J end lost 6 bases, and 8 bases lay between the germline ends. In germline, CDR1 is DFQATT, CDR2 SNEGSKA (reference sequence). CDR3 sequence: CSARVRSEAFF. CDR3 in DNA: TGCAGTGCTAGGGTCCGATCTGAAGCTTTCTTT.

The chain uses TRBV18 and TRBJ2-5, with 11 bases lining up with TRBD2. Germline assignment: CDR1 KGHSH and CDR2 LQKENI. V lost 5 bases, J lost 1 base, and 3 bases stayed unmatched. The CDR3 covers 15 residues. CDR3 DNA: TGTGCCAGCTCAGGGACTAGCGGACTCCAAGAGACCCAGTACTTC. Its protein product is CASSGTSGLQETQYF. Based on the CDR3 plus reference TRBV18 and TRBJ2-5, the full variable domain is NAGVMQNPRHLVRRRGQEARLRCSPMKGHSHVYWYRQLPEEGLKFMVYLQKENIIDESGMPKERFSAEFPKEGPSILRIQQVVRGDSAAYFCASSGTSGLQETQYFGPGTRLLVL.

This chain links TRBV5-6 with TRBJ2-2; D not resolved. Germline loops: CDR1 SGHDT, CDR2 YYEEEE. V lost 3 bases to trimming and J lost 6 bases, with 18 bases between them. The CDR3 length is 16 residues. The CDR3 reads CASSSGPYVVSGELFF. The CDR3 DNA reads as TGTGCCAGCAGCTCCGGACCCTATGTGGTCTCCGGGGAGCTGTTTTTT.

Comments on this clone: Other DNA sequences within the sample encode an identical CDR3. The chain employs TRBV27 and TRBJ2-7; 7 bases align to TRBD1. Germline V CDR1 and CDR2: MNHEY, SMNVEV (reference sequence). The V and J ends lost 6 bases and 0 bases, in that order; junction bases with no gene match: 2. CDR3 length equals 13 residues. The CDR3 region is CASRRQGSYEQYF. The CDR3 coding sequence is TGTGCCAGCAGGAGACAGGGCTCCTACGAGCAGTACTTC.

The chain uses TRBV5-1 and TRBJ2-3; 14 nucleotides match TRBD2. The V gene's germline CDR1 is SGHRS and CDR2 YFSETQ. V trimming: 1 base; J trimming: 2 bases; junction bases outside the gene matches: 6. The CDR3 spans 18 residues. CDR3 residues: CASSLTGLAGASTDTQYF. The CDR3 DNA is TGCGCCAGCAGCTTGACGGGACTAGCGGGAGCTTCCACAGATACGCAGTATTTT. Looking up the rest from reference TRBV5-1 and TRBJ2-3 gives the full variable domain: KAGVTQTPRYLIKTRGQQVTLSCSPISGHRSVSWYQQTPGQGLQFLFEYFSETQRNKGNFPGRFSGRQFSNSRSEMNVSTLELGDSALYLCASSLTGLAGASTDTQYFGPGTRLTVL.

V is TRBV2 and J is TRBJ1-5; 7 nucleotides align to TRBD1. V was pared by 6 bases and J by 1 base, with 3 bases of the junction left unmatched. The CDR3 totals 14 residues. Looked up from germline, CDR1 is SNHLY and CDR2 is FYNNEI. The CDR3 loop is CASSLQGSNQPQHF. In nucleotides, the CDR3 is TGTGCCAGCAGCCTACAGGGGAGCAATCAGCCCCAGCATTTT.

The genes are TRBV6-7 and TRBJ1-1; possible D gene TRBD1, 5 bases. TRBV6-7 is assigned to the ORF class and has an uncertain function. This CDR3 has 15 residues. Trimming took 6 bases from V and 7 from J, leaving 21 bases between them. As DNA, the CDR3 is TGTGCCAGCAGCTACGGCAGGGAAAGAAGGGATGAAGCTTTCTTT. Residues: CASSYGRERRDEAFF.

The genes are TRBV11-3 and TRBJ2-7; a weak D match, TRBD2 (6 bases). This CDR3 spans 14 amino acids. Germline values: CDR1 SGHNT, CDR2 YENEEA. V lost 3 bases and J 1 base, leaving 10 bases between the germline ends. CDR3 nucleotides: TGTGCCAGCAGCTTTATGGGGGGATCCTACGAGCAGTACTTC. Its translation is CASSFMGGSYEQYF.